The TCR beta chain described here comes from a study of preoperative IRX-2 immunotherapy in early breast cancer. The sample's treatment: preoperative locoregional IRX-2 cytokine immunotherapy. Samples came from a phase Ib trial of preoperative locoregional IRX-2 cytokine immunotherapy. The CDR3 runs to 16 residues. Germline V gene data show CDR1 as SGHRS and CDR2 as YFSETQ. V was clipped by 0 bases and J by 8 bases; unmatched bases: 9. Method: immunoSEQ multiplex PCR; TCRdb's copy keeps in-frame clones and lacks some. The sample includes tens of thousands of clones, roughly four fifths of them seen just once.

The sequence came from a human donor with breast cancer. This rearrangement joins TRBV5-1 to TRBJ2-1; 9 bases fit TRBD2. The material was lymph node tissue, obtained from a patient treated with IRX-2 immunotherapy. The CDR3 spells CASSLVGTSSFHEQFF. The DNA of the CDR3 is TGCGCCAGCAGCTTGGTCGGGACTAGCTCTTTCCATGAGCAGTTCTTC. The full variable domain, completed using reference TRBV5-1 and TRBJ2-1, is KAGVTQTPRYLIKTRGQQVTLSCSPISGHRSVSWYQQTPGQGLQFLFEYFSETQRNKGNFPGRFSGRQFSNSRSEMNVSTLELGDSALYLCASSLVGTSSFHEQFFGPGTRLTVL.